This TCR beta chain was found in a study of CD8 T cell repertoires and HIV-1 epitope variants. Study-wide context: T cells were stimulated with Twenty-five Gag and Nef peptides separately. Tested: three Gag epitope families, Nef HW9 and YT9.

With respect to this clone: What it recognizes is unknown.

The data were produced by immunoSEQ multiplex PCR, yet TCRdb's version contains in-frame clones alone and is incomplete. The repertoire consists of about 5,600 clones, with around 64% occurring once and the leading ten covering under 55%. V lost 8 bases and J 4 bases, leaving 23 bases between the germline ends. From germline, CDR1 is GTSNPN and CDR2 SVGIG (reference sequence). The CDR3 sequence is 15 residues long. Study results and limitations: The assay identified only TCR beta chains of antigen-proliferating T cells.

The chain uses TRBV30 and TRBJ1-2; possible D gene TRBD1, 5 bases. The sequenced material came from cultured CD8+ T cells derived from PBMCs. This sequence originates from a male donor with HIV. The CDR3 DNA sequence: TGTGCCGGGATGGGCCCAGGGACGCTTGGCTATGGCTACACCTTC. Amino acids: CAGMGPGTLGYGYTF.